The rows below give T cell receptor beta chains drawn from one sample of a study of cytomegalovirus exposure and HLA in healthy donors. Sequencing used immunoSEQ multiplex PCR; TCRdb keeps in-frame clones, though not all of them. This table has 70,000 to 85,000 clones, around 60% appearing once. Material: PBMCs. Source of these receptors: a male donor in good health and CMV-seropositive. CDR3s include the opening cysteine and the closing phenylalanine or tryptophan. Each record gives: V gene, D gene, J gene, CDR3 protein. A D gene is named only where the DNA matches it firmly.

V: TRBV6-5
D: NA
J: TRBJ1-4
CDR3: CASSSGGRHEKLFF

V: TRBV6-1
D: TRBD2
J: TRBJ2-7
CDR3: CASSVSGGEQYF

V: TRBV5-5
D: NA
J: TRBJ1-5
CDR3: CASSFRLGGPQHF

V: TRBV6-1
D: TRBD2
J: TRBJ2-7
CDR3: CASSEALRSSGSNEQYF

V: TRBV30
D: NA
J: TRBJ2-5
CDR3: CASFQGTGTQYF

V: TRBV11-3
D: NA
J: TRBJ2-2
CDR3: CASSARYGSPDLNTGELFF

V: TRBV18
D: NA
J: TRBJ2-7
CDR3: CASSPSRGSYEQYF

V: TRBV27
D: NA
J: TRBJ2-1
CDR3: CASSLSRLWNEQFF

V: TRBV27
D: NA
J: TRBJ2-1
CDR3: CATHTESSYNEQFF

V: TRBV15
D: TRBD2
J: TRBJ2-7
CDR3: CATSVGGTYEQYF

V: TRBV5-8
D: NA
J: TRBJ2-7
CDR3: CASSLRGRTGEQYF

V: TRBV7-3
D: TRBD1
J: TRBJ1-1
CDR3: CASSLRAGTGKLNTEAFF

V: TRBV25-1
D: TRBD2
J: TRBJ2-1
CDR3: CASRGAGPSYNEQFF

V: TRBV5-1
D: NA
J: TRBJ1-1
CDR3: CASSLQGGWGTEAFF

V: TRBV27
D: TRBD1
J: TRBJ1-2
CDR3: CASRNQGDYGYTF

V: TRBV19
D: NA
J: TRBJ2-5
CDR3: CAFGGSQETQYF

V: TRBV28
D: TRBD1
J: TRBJ1-2
CDR3: CASKTGGVYGYTF

V: TRBV4-1
D: NA
J: TRBJ2-1
CDR3: CASSHQLGYNEQFF

V: TRBV5-6
D: TRBD1
J: TRBJ1-5
CDR3: CASSLWDRRLLSFTQPQHF

V: TRBV7-6
D: NA
J: TRBJ2-2
CDR3: CASSLISRLDVATGELFF

V: TRBV10-3
D: TRBD2
J: TRBJ2-5
CDR3: CAISGLAGGEETQYF

V: TRBV18
D: NA
J: TRBJ2-7
CDR3: CASSPRGQSYEQYF

V: TRBV28
D: NA
J: TRBJ1-1
CDR3: CASSSGINTEAFF

V: TRBV7-9
D: TRBD1
J: TRBJ2-7
CDR3: CASSIADRENEQYF

V: TRBV10-3
D: NA
J: TRBJ1-1
CDR3: CAITTTGNTEAFF

V: TRBV6-5
D: NA
J: TRBJ2-3
CDR3: CASSSAGQHTDTQYF

V: TRBV14
D: TRBD1
J: TRBJ2-7
CDR3: CASRRTGGILYF

V: TRBV28
D: TRBD1
J: TRBJ1-1
CDR3: CASSPNRGLMNTEAFF

V: TRBV5-1
D: TRBD1
J: TRBJ1-6
CDR3: CASSPGTGGSPLHF

V: TRBV10-3
D: TRBD1
J: TRBJ2-7
CDR3: CAIRSGTGDYEQYF

V: TRBV7-9
D: NA
J: TRBJ2-5
CDR3: CASSPDRRGETQYF